By frequency, the clone carrying this T cell receptor (beta chain) is medium-sized. Its antigen is unidentified. This sample stems from a study of human CD8 memory T cell subsets. Study-level results: Diversity, per Chao1 estimates, appeared greater in stem-like memory T cells than in precursor exhausted T cells. Stem-like memory and precursor exhausted T cells, unlike effector memory cells, were similarly highly diverse.

Libraries for TCR beta were constructed using UMI-labeled 5' RACE. From its re-call of the 5' RACE reads, TCRdb lists each CDR3 protein once, without DNA. This table holds around 10,000 distinct CDR3 sequences. Total CD8+ T cells were enriched by a separation that was negative and magnetic. Sequencing was performed on CD8+ T cells from PBMCs. The TCR was taken from a human donor in good health.

The CDR3 loop reads CASSFLAGGSDEQFF. The chain couples TRBV7-6 to TRBJ2-1; checking the TCRdb D call of TRBD2 is not possible without DNA. This CDR3 has 15 residues. CDR1 and CDR2 (germline): SGHVS, FNYEAQ.